The 2 T cell receptor beta chains listed next were all sequenced from one sample in a study of PD-1 blockade in mismatch repair-deficient tumors. The protocol was immunoSEQ multiplex PCR, while the TCRdb copy is restricted to in-frame clones and leaves out a portion. The data contain 120,000 or so clones, around 83% of them seen just once; the ten biggest clones take up roughly 14%. Sequences were derived from peripheral blood, sampled 44 weeks after starting pembrolizumab. Every receptor here comes from an adult with mismatch repair-deficient cancer.

CDR3: CASSTLSAGFNQPQHF. In DNA, the CDR3 is TGTGCCAGCAGTACACTAAGTGCCGGGTTCAATCAGCCCCAGCATTTT. The J gene is TRBJ1-5, the V gene TRBV27, with D uncertain. The CDR3 runs to 16 residues. The germline CDR1 and CDR2 sequences are MNHEY and SMNVEV (reference sequence). Deletions cut 5 bases from V and 3 bases from J, with 17 bases between.

The genes are TRBV6-1 and TRBJ1-2, with TRBD1 matching over 8 bases. This CDR3 comprises 16 residues. After removal of 0 bases from V and 4 bases from J, the junction contained 7 bases not matched to a gene. Germline V gene sequence: CDR1 MNHNS, CDR2 SASEGT. The CDR3, as DNA: TGTGCCAGCAGTGAAGCAATTCAGGGGGCGGGCTATGGCTACACCTTC. Protein product: CASSEAIQGAGYGYTF.